Following are 3 T cell receptor beta chains from one sample sequenced in a study of blood T cell repertoires in COVID-19. Clones were read by immunoSEQ multiplex PCR, and TCRdb kept only the in-frame ones, dropping some. This table has hundreds of thousands of clones, about 82% appearing once. Sequences were obtained from peripheral blood. All receptors come from a man aged 50 to 60 with active or convalescent COVID-19.

The chain is built from TRBV12-2 and TRBJ1-2; the table gives TRBD1 as D, unverified against the DNA. TRBV12-2 represents a pseudogene. The CDR3 has 10 amino acids. CDR3 sequence reads: CASRYTGYTF. For the CDR3, the DNA is TGTGCAAGTCGCTACACAGGCTACACCTTC.

The gene calls are TRBV27 and TRBJ2-7, with D perhaps matching TRBD1 (5 bases). The ends were cut back, 3 bases at V and 2 bases at J, with 8 bases in the middle. Germline V gene data show CDR1 as MNHEY and CDR2 as SMNVEV (reference sequence). This CDR3 contains 13 residues. The CDR3 spells CASSLAGTYEQYF. CDR3 coding DNA: TGTGCCAGCAGTTTGGCAGGGACCTACGAGCAGTACTTC.

This chain links TRBV4-2 with TRBJ1-3; D remains unclear. CDR1 and CDR2 (germline): LGHNA, YNFKEQ. This CDR3 spans 17 amino acids. Between the trimmed V and J ends, which lost 0 bases and 2 bases, there was a span of 14 bases. The CDR3 spells CASSQEARRLPGNTIYF. CDR3 DNA: TGTGCCAGCAGCCAAGAAGCTAGGCGACTACCTGGAAACACCATATATTTT.